Following are 2 T cell receptor beta chains from one sample sequenced in a study of cytomegalovirus exposure and HLA in healthy donors. It was with 60 Vbeta and 13 Jbeta primers that the PCR ran. Sequencing used immunoSEQ multiplex PCR; TCRdb keeps in-frame clones, though not all of them. Of some 180,000 clones listed, around 75% are singletons. The sequencing input was PBMCs. The receptors stem from a female donor in good health and CMV-seronegative.

The chain couples TRBV5-5 to TRBJ1-4; 8 positions agree with TRBD1. CDR3 size: 19 residues. V was clipped by 4 bases and J by 0 bases; unmatched bases: 14. CDR1 SGHKS and CDR2 YYEKEE come from the germline V gene (reference sequence). The CDR3 region is CASSQFTGGGFPTNEKLFF. The DNA of the CDR3 is TGTGCCAGCAGCCAATTCACAGGGGGAGGCTTTCCAACTAATGAAAAACTGTTTTTT.

In its sample, this clone was seen once. V gene TRBV5-1 combines with J gene TRBJ1-5; D may be TRBD1 (6 bases). Trimming removed 4 bases from V and 2 bases from J, with 13 bases in between. CDR3 length: 15 amino acids. Germline V gives CDR1 SGHRS, CDR2 YFSETQ. The CDR3 bases are TGCGCCAGCAGCGCCGGGACACTCGGCAATCAGCCCCAGCATTTT. It specifies CASSAGTLGNQPQHF.